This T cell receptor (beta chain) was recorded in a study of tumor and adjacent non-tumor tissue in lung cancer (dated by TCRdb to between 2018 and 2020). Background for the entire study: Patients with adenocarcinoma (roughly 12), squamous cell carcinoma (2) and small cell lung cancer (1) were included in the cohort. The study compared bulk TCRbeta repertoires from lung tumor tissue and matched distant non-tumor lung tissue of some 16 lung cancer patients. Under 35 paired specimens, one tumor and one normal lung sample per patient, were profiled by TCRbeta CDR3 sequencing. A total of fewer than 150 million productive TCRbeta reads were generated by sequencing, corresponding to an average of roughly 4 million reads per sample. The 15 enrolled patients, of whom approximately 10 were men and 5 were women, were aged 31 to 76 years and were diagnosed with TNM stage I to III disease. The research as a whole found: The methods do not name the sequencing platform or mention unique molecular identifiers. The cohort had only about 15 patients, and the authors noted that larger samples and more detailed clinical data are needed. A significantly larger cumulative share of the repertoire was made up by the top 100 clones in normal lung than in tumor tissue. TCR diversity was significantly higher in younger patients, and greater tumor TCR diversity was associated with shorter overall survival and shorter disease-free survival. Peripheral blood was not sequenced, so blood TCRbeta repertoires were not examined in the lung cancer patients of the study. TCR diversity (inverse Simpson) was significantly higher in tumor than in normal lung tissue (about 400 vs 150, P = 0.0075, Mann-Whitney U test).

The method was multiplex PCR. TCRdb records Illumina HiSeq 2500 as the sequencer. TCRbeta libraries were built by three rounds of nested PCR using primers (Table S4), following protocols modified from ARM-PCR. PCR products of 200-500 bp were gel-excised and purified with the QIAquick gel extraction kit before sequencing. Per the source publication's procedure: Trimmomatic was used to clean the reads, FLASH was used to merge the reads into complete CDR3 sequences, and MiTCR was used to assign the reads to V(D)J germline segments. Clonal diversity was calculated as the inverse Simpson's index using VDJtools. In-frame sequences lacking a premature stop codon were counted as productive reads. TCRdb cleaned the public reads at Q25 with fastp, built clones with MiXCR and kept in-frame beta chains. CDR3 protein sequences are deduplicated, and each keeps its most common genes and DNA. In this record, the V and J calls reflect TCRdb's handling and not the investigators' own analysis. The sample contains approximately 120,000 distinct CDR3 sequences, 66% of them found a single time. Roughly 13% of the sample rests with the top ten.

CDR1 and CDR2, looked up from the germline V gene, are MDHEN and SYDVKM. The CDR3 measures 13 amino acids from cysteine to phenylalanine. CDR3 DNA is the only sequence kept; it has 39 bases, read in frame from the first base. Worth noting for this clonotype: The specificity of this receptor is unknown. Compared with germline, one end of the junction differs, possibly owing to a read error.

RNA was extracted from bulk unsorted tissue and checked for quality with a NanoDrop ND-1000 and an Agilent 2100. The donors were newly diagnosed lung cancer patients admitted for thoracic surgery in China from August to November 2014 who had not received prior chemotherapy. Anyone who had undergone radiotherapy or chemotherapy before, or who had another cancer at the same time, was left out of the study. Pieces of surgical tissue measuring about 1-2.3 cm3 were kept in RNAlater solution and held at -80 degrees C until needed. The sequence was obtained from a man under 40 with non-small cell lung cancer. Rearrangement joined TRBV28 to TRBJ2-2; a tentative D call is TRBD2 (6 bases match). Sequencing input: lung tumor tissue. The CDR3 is CASTLRWTGGLFF. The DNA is TGTGCCAGCACCCTAAGGTGGACCGGGGGGCTGTTTTTT.